These 24 T cell receptor beta chains were all obtained from the same sample, sequenced in a study of T cell responses to AZD1222 COVID-19 vaccine (dated by TCRdb to about 2021). Taken with the paper, the label for time point translates to: baseline before first vaccination. The library was obtained by the immunoSEQ multiplex PCR assay. TCRdb's version of the immuneACCESS table is confined to in-frame rearrangements and falls short of the full clone set. An unresolved V gene accounts for under half of the shortfall where checked; the remainder is of unknown origin. The sample table contains 95,000 to 150,000 clones; only one count was recorded for about 90% of them. Of the sample, under 5% is held by the ten largest clones. The specimen comprised peripheral blood, sampled on day 0 of AZD1222 vaccination. All receptors derive from an adult in good health.

The V call is TRBV10-3, the J call TRBJ2-7, with 8 bases that match TRBD1. The CDR3 loop spans 14 amino acids. CDR1 and CDR2 (germline): ENHRY, SYGVKD. V lost 6 bases to trimming and J lost 2 bases; unmatched junction nucleotides: 6. Written as DNA, the CDR3 is TGTGCCATCAGCCCACAGGGGGAACCCTACGAGCAGTACTTC. Translating gives CAISPQGEPYEQYF.

The genes are TRBV7-9 and TRBJ2-2, with 9 bases fitting TRBD2. CDR1 is SEHNR and CDR2 is FQNEAQ in the germline V gene (reference sequence). CDR3 length: 16 amino acids. V lost 7 bases and J lost 5; bases outside the gene matches: 11. Here the CDR3 reads CASTQRSSGETGELFF. In nucleotides, the CDR3 is TGTGCCAGCACCCAACGCTCTAGCGGGGAGACCGGGGAGCTGTTTTTT.

The chain employs TRBV13 and TRBJ1-1; D is ambiguous. The V end lost 7 bases, the J end lost 3 bases, and 12 bases lay between the germline ends. Germline V gene lookup returns CDR1 PRHDT and CDR2 FYEKMQ (reference sequence). The CDR3 totals 13 residues. CDR3 nucleotide sequence: TGTGCCAGCACCACCCCTAGTCACACTGAAGCTTTCTTT. Translation gives CASTTPSHTEAFF.

The genes are TRBV28 and TRBJ2-2, with 8 bases identical to TRBD1. The CDR3 spans 19 residues. Unmatched junction bases numbered 20, after V lost 8 bases and J lost 3 bases. Per the germline V gene, CDR1 is MDHEN and CDR2 is SYDVKM. The CDR3 DNA follows: TGTGCCAGCCCTCTCGACAGGGGAAGGACGGGAGTGTACACCGGGGAGCTGTTTTTT. This codes for CASPLDRGRTGVYTGELFF.

This clone was observed once. CDR3 in DNA: TGTGCCAGCAGCTTTTATGAGGGGGGAGAGACCCAGTACTTC. It encodes CASSFYEGGETQYF. The rearrangement links TRBV5-4 to TRBJ2-5, with D possibly called TRBD1 or TRBD2 (6 bases each). Germline V lookup: CDR1 SGHNT, CDR2 YYREEE (reference sequence). This CDR3 region has 14 residues. Trimming removed 2 bases from V and 4 bases from J, with 12 bases in between. The full variable domain, with the rest looked up from reference TRBV5-4 and TRBJ2-5, is ETGVTQSPTHLIKTRGQQVTLRCSSQSGHNTVSWYQQALGQGPQFIFQYYREEENGRGNFPPRFSGLQFPNYSSELNVNALELDDSALYLCASSFYEGGETQYFGPGTRLLVL.

The rearrangement joins TRBV5-6 to TRBJ2-4; D not certain. This CDR3 contains 13 residues. V was trimmed by 0 bases and J by 9 bases, leaving 10 bases between them. Germline V lookup: CDR1 SGHDT, CDR2 YYEEEE. This CDR3 is CASSLEQVTIQYF. In DNA, the CDR3 is TGTGCCAGCAGCTTGGAGCAGGTTACCATTCAGTACTTC.

This clone was detected only once. V usage is TRBV24-1 and J usage is TRBJ2-2; TRBD1 might be the D (5 bases). V was trimmed by 9 bases and J by 4 bases, leaving 11 bases between them. This CDR3 comprises 13 residues. The V gene's germline CDR1 is KGHDR and CDR2 SFDVKD. CDR3 sequence: CATLDSVTGELFF. CDR3 coding DNA: TGTGCCACCTTAGACAGTGTCACCGGGGAGCTGTTTTTT.

This CDR3 reads CAISESLVISYGYTF. The CDR3 DNA reads TGTGCCATCAGTGAGTCTCTTGTGATAAGCTATGGCTACACCTTC. The rearrangement joins TRBV10-3 to TRBJ1-2; no firm D call. The V gene's germline CDR1 is ENHRY and CDR2 SYGVKD. The ends were cut back, 0 bases at V and 4 bases at J, with 12 bases in the middle. This CDR3 spans 15 amino acids.

This clone was seen just once. The V gene is TRBV6-6, the J gene TRBJ1-6, with TRBD1 as a possible D gene (6 bases). Germline-derived CDR1 and CDR2 are MNHNY and SVGAGI (reference sequence). This CDR3 is 15 amino acids long. Between the trimmed V and J ends, which lost 2 bases and 10 bases, there was a span of 15 bases. The CDR3 spells CASSYPDSSWSPLHF. CDR3 bases: TGTGCCAGCAGTTACCCGGACAGTAGTTGGTCACCCCTCCACTTT.

This rearrangement joins TRBV2 to TRBJ1-1, with 7 bases aligning to TRBD1. The CDR3 covers 15 residues. Germline values: CDR1 SNHLY, CDR2 FYNNEI. The J segment lost 6 bases and the V segment lost 4 bases, leaving 11 bases of the junction unmatched. CDR3: CASSVNRAGGAEAFF. The CDR3 bases are TGTGCCAGCAGTGTAAACAGGGCAGGGGGTGCTGAAGCTTTCTTT.

This chain uses TRBV19 with TRBJ1-2; TRBD1 is a possible D gene (5 bases). In germline, CDR1 is LNHDA, CDR2 SQIVND (reference sequence). Trimming left V 3 bases short and J 0 bases short, with 17 bases between. CDR3 length equals 17 residues. CDR3 loop: CASSIGRQFNSNYGYTF. The DNA for the CDR3 is TGTGCCAGTAGTATTGGGAGACAGTTCAATTCTAACTATGGCTACACCTTC.

This clone was counted once. V usage is TRBV19 and J usage is TRBJ2-7; TRBD2 matches 10 bases. CDR1 and CDR2 (germline): LNHDA, SQIVND (reference sequence). Trimming removed 1 base from V and 4 bases from J; junction bases left unmatched: 4. The CDR3 runs to 15 residues. The CDR3 bases are TGTGCCAGTAGTATAGGGACTAGCGGCACTTACGAGCAGTACTTC. It yields the protein CASSIGTSGTYEQYF.

The rearrangement joins TRBV9 to TRBJ2-3; D unclear. The CDR3 runs 13 residues. Trimming stripped 0 bases from V and 4 bases from J, with 6 bases between. Germline-derived CDR1 and CDR2 are SGDLS and YYNGEE. The CDR3 spells CASSVVWSDTQYF. The CDR3 nucleotides read TGTGCCAGCAGCGTAGTGTGGTCAGATACGCAGTATTTT.

The rearrangement joins TRBV15 to TRBJ2-1, with 7 bases identical to TRBD1. The V gene end was trimmed by 5 bases and the J gene end by 7 bases; junction bases not matched to a gene: 2. Germline V CDR1 and CDR2: LNHNV, YYDKDF (reference sequence). The CDR3 has 12 amino acids. CDR3: CATSPRGNEQFF. The CDR3 DNA sequence: TGTGCCACCAGCCCCAGGGGGAATGAGCAGTTCTTC.

The chain recombines TRBV7-2 with TRBJ2-1; D remains unclear. The CDR3 sequence is 12 residues long. V was pared by 4 bases and J by 4 bases, with 5 bases between. Germline CDR1 reads SGHTA; CDR2 reads FQGNSA. The CDR3 sequence is CASSSTYNEQFF. In DNA, the CDR3 is TGTGCCAGCAGCTCAACTTACAATGAGCAGTTCTTC.

This clone was seen more than once but under ten times. The genes are TRBV7-9 and TRBJ2-2, with TRBD2 matching over 13 bases. Per germline, CDR1 SEHNR and CDR2 FQNEAQ (reference sequence). This CDR3 has 17 amino acids. V lost 5 bases, J lost 3 bases, and 6 bases stayed unmatched. CDR3 in amino acids: CASSAGGLAGDTGELFF. CDR3 DNA sequence: TGTGCCAGCAGCGCGGGCGGACTAGCGGGGGACACCGGGGAGCTGTTTTTT.

The chain couples TRBV18 to TRBJ2-1; D is possibly TRBD1 (6 bases). Germline CDR1 is KGHSH and CDR2 is LQKENI. With 4 bases removed from V and 6 bases from J, the gap between germline ends came to 16 bases. There are 15 residues in the CDR3. CDR3 residues: CASSRLDSQINEQFF. In DNA, the CDR3 is TGTGCCAGCTCACGACTGGACAGCCAGATCAATGAGCAGTTCTTC.

V and J are TRBV7-8 and TRBJ1-5; a possible D gene is TRBD1 (5 bases). The CDR3 has 19 residues. In germline, CDR1 is SGHVS, CDR2 FQNEAQ. V lost 4 bases and J lost 0, with 22 bases in between. CDR3 in amino acids: CASSSIPGRQKNSNQPQHF. DNA of the CDR3: TGTGCCAGCAGCTCTATTCCTGGAAGACAGAAGAATAGCAATCAGCCCCAGCATTTT.

CDR3 nucleotide sequence: TGTGCCATCAGGACTAGCGGAGCCTACGAGCAGTACTTC. Translated, it gives CAIRTSGAYEQYF. The gene calls are TRBV10-3 and TRBJ2-7, with TRBD2 matching over 9 bases. This CDR3 contains 13 residues. V lost 6 bases to trimming and J lost 2 bases; unmatched junction nucleotides: 2. Germline V gene lookup returns CDR1 ENHRY and CDR2 SYGVKD.

V usage is TRBV19 and J usage is TRBJ1-3; a weak D match, TRBD1 (5 bases). In germline, CDR1 is LNHDA, CDR2 SQIVND (reference sequence). CDR3 length: 15 residues. Trimming shortened V by 11 bases and J by 0 bases, and 17 bases separated the two germline ends. CDR3 DNA: TGTGCCTCAACGGACACGCCGGACTCTGGAAACACCATATATTTT. Residues: CASTDTPDSGNTIYF.

This clone has a single count. This rearrangement joins TRBV5-4 to TRBJ2-6; TRBD1 might be the D (5 bases). The ends were cut back, 3 bases at V and 0 bases at J, with 13 bases in the middle. Germline CDR1 is SGHNT and CDR2 is YYREEE (reference sequence). This CDR3 spans 17 amino acids. In DNA, the CDR3 is TGTGCCAGCAGCTCCGACAGAGATAGCTCTGGGGCCAACGTCCTGACTTTC. Translated: CASSSDRDSSGANVLTF.

The CDR3 nucleotides read TGCGCCAGCAGCCAAAAACAGGGGGTTAATAATGAGCAGTTCTTC. The encoded protein is CASSQKQGVNNEQFF. The rearrangement links TRBV4-1 to TRBJ2-1; 8 nucleotides agree with TRBD1. CDR1 is MGHRA and CDR2 is YSYEKL in the germline V gene. After removal of 2 bases from V and 7 bases from J, the junction contained 7 bases not matched to a gene. The CDR3 spans 15 residues.

The chain joins TRBV11-2 to TRBJ1-2; D remains ambiguous. Per the germline V gene, CDR1 is SGHAT and CDR2 is FQNNGV. The CDR3 contains 17 residues. The ends were cut back, 3 bases at V and 4 bases at J, with 21 bases in the middle. This chain's CDR3 is CASSFSPPQADLYGYTF. CDR3 nucleotides: TGTGCCAGCAGCTTCAGTCCCCCTCAGGCGGACCTCTATGGCTACACCTTC.

The rearrangement uses TRBV27 and TRBJ2-1, with TRBD2 matching over 7 bases. Germline CDR1 is MNHEY and CDR2 is SMNVEV (reference sequence). The V gene end was trimmed by 3 bases and the J gene end by 3 bases; junction bases not matched to a gene: 2. The CDR3 runs to 14 residues. Written as DNA, the CDR3 is TGTGCCAGCAGTTTGGGCGGGGGCTACAATGAGCAGTTCTTC. Translated, it gives CASSLGGGYNEQFF.